Following are 7 T cell receptor beta chains from one sample sequenced in a study of blood T cell repertoires in COVID-19. Using immunoSEQ multiplex PCR, the repertoire was profiled, and TCRdb retains in-frame clones only, with some absent. The table shows about 58,000 clones, with about 79% occurring only once. The sequenced sample was peripheral blood. The origin of the receptors is a human donor in a cohort sampled during active COVID-19.

This chain joins TRBV12-5 and TRBJ1-1, with D maybe TRBD1 (5 bases). Trimming removed 2 bases from V and 5 bases from J, with 9 bases in between. Germline V gene lookup returns CDR1 LGHNT and CDR2 FRNRAP. The CDR3 length is 13 residues. This chain's CDR3 is CASGLQGMTEAFF. The CDR3, as DNA: TGTGCTAGTGGTTTGCAGGGTATGACTGAAGCTTTCTTT. Full variable domain (outside the CDR3, taken from reference TRBV12-5 and TRBJ1-1): DARVTQTPRHKVTEMGQEVTMRCQPILGHNTVFWYRQTMMQGLELLAYFRNRAPLDDSGMPKDRFSAEMPDATLATLKIQPSEPRDSAVYFCASGLQGMTEAFFGQGTRLTVV.

J is TRBJ2-5 and V is TRBV7-9; TRBD1 aligns across 7 bases. From germline, CDR1 is SEHNR and CDR2 FQNEAQ (reference sequence). V was clipped by 3 bases and J by 0 bases; unmatched bases: 7. The CDR3 loop spans 16 amino acids. The CDR3 loop is CASSFRTGEYQETQYF. The CDR3 DNA is TGTGCCAGCAGCTTCCGGACAGGAGAGTACCAAGAGACCCAGTACTTC.

The CDR3 coding sequence is TGTGCCAGCAGTGAACGGGGAAGAGGGACTGAAGCTTTCTTT. It encodes CASSERGRGTEAFF. The rearrangement links TRBV2 to TRBJ1-1, with D hard to call. Trimming pared 2 bases from V and 5 bases from J, leaving 12 bases between. Germline V gene data show CDR1 as SNHLY and CDR2 as FYNNEI. CDR3 size: 14 residues. Together with reference TRBV2 and TRBJ1-1, the CDR3 gives the full variable domain: EPEVTQTPSHQVTQMGQEVILRCVPISNHLYFYWYRQILGQKVEFLVSFYNNEISEKSEIFDDQFSVERPDGSNFTLKIRSTKLEDSAMYFCASSERGRGTEAFFGQGTRLTVV.

Here the CDR3 DNA reads TGTGCCAGCAGTTACGGCCTAGCGTGGGAGCAGTACTTC. The encoded protein is CASSYGLAWEQYF. The chain links TRBV6-2 or TRBV6-3 to TRBJ2-7, with D perhaps matching TRBD2 (6 bases). The germline V and J ends were trimmed by 2 bases and 7 bases, with 12 bases remaining between them. Germline values: CDR1 MNHEY, CDR2 SVGEGT. CDR3 length: 13 residues.

This chain links TRBV18 with TRBJ2-7; D not certain. The CDR3 length is 12 residues. Trimming took 0 bases from V and 3 from J, leaving 3 bases between them. Germline V lookup: CDR1 KGHSH, CDR2 LQKENI. The CDR3 spells CASSPPSYEQYF. The CDR3 DNA reads as TGTGCCAGCTCACCACCCAGCTACGAGCAGTACTTC.

The V gene is TRBV3-1 (or the pseudogene TRBV3-2), the J gene TRBJ1-2, with D uncertain. Germline loops: CDR1 LGHDT, CDR2 YNNKEL (reference sequence). V was trimmed by 1 base and J by 13 bases, leaving 10 bases between them. This CDR3 has 11 residues. The CDR3 sequence: CASSQGGESTF. The CDR3 DNA sequence: TGTGCCAGCAGCCAAGGGGGAGAGAGCACCTTC.

In the case of this clone: A junction end diverges from the germline sequence, so it may reflect a read error. The rearrangement joins TRBV12-3 or TRBV12-4 to TRBJ1-2; D ambiguous. This CDR3 has 13 amino acids. This chain's CDR3 is CASSFTANYGYTF. The CDR3 DNA reads TGTGCCAGCAGTTTCACAGCTAATTATGGCTACACCTTC.